This T cell receptor (beta chain) was recovered during a study of OX40 agonist ivuxolimab in advanced cancers. Across the study: Males comprised 70% to 90% of the group, whose mean age was about 61 years (range roughly 23 to 80). Three patients had partial responses: one hepatocellular carcinoma, two cutaneous melanoma.

CDR3 size: 11 residues. Germline V CDR1 and CDR2: LNHDA, SQIVND (reference sequence). Trimming pared 5 bases from V and 7 bases from J, leaving 8 bases between. Only in-frame clones appear in the TCRdb table, and some are missing; sequencing was by immunoSEQ multiplex PCR. The table records approximately 100,000 clones, about 90% of them present only once. The clonotype originates from an adult with an advanced solid tumor such as melanoma, head and neck, liver or kidney cancer. Sequenced material: CD4+ or CD8+ T cells sorted from blood, taken in a trial of the OX40 agonist ivuxolimab. This sequence joins TRBV19 and TRBJ1-2; D is possibly TRBD1 (5 bases). The chain's CDR3 is CASSQGAGYTF. CDR3 DNA: TGTGCCAGTAGTCAGGGTGCTGGCTACACCTTC.